A single sample is the source of the 18 T cell receptor beta chains below, sequenced in a study of molecular identifiers for immune sequencing clone quantification. TCRdb re-derived calls from the PCR reads in MiXCR, one entry per CDR3 protein. The sample contains tens of thousands of distinct CDR3 sequences, approximately 18% of which appear only once. Input material: naive CD8+ T cells from blood, with Jurkat cell RNA spiked in. Subset: FACS-sorted CD8+CD4-CCR7+CD45RA+ naive T cells. These receptor sequences come from a human donor in good health. Some libraries in this study had Jurkat cell RNA spiked in.

This clonotype was detected many times. The chain is built from TRBV13 and TRBJ2-5, with D perhaps TRBD2 (6 bases). V was pared by 1 base and J by 5 bases, with 14 bases between. The germline V gene encodes CDR1 PRHDT and CDR2 FYEKMQ (reference sequence). This CDR3 is built from 15 residues. DNA of the CDR3: TGTGCCAGCAGCTTAGACCCGGGAGTAACGGAGACCCAGTACTTC. Residues: CASSLDPGVTETQYF.

V is TRBV28 and J is TRBJ2-2; D is undetermined. V was pared by 3 bases and J by 2 bases, with 4 bases between. The germline CDR1 and CDR2 sequences are MDHEN and SYDVKM. CDR3 length equals 13 residues. CDR3 sequence: CASSLINTGELFF. CDR3 nucleotides: TGTGCCAGCAGTTTGATTAACACCGGGGAGCTGTTTTTT.

The chain carries TRBV5-6 and TRBJ1-2; no clear D gene. The germline CDR1 and CDR2 sequences are SGHDT and YYEEEE. Trimming shortened V by 4 bases and J by 3 bases, and 10 bases separated the two germline ends. CDR3 size: 13 residues. CDR3 region: CASSRDTYYGYTF. As DNA, the CDR3 is TGTGCCAGCAGCCGAGACACATACTATGGCTACACCTTC.

This clonotype was observed many times. V is TRBV7-9 and J is TRBJ1-1; no reliable D call. V was trimmed by 2 bases and J by 3 bases, leaving 10 bases between them. Germline loops: CDR1 SEHNR, CDR2 FQNEAQ (reference sequence). The CDR3 contains 14 residues. The CDR3 protein is CASSLIGRDTEAFF. CDR3 nucleotide sequence: TGTGCCAGCAGCTTAATTGGCAGAGACACTGAAGCTTTCTTT.

At least ten counts were recorded for this clonotype. The gene calls are TRBV27 and TRBJ2-3, with D uncertain. CDR3 length: 16 amino acids. Germline CDR1 reads MNHEY; CDR2 reads SMNVEV (reference sequence). Trimming removed 6 bases at V and 3 bases at J, with 19 bases between. CDR3 in DNA: TGTGCCAGCAGCGAACAATTCTTTAGTGAGACAGATACGCAGTATTTT. It codes for CASSEQFFSETDTQYF.

CDR3 amino acids: CASTRGLAGAFF. CDR3 DNA: TGTGCCAGCACAAGGGGGCTCGCTGGAGCTTTCTTT. The gene calls are TRBV5-6 and TRBJ1-1, with 7 bases identical to TRBD1. Germline assignment: CDR1 SGHDT and CDR2 YYEEEE. V lost 6 bases, J lost 10 bases, and 9 bases stayed unmatched. The length of the CDR3 is 12 residues.

This clonotype was counted ten times or more. The chain couples TRBV30 to TRBJ2-1, with D perhaps TRBD1 or TRBD2 (6 bases each). CDR3 length: 14 residues. The V gene's germline CDR1 is GTSNPN and CDR2 SVGIG (reference sequence). V lost 4 bases, J lost 3 bases, and 13 bases lay in between. The CDR3 region is CAWIEGGFYNEQFF. DNA of the CDR3: TGTGCCTGGATCGAGGGGGGATTCTACAATGAGCAGTTCTTC.

This clonotype was observed many times. The chain is built from TRBV2 and TRBJ1-2, with a tentative D call TRBD1 (6 bases). Trimming cost V 1 base and J 4 bases, with 13 bases left between them. CDR3 length: 15 residues. Germline CDR1 reads SNHLY; CDR2 reads FYNNEI. Here the CDR3 reads CASSEVGGGSYGYTF. In DNA, the CDR3 is TGTGCCAGCAGTGAAGTTGGAGGGGGAAGCTATGGCTACACCTTC.

The sample holds many counts of this clonotype. J is TRBJ2-2 and V is TRBV13, with 7 positions matching TRBD2. Germline values: CDR1 PRHDT, CDR2 FYEKMQ (reference sequence). Trimming cost V 1 base and J 1 base; bases outside gene matches: 0. The CDR3 is made up of 15 amino acids. This CDR3 reads CASSLAGGNTGELFF. CDR3 in DNA: TGTGCCAGCAGCTTAGCGGGAGGGAACACCGGGGAGCTGTTTTTT. Complete variable domain (other parts from reference TRBV13 and TRBJ2-2): AAGVIQSPRHLIKEKRETATLKCYPIPRHDTVYWYQQGPGQDPQFLISFYEKMQSDKGSIPDRFSAQQFSDYHSELNMSSLELGDSALYFCASSLAGGNTGELFFGEGSRLTVL.

There are many counts of this clonotype. This rearrangement joins TRBV28 to TRBJ2-3; the D gene could be TRBD1 or TRBD2 (5 bases each). CDR3 size: 15 residues. V was cut by 5 bases and J by 3 bases, with 15 bases left in between. Germline CDR1 is MDHEN and CDR2 is SYDVKM. CDR3: CASSADNGATDTQYF. The CDR3 nucleotides are TGTGCCAGCAGTGCAGATAACGGGGCTACAGATACGCAGTATTTT.

This clonotype is a singleton in its sample. At one end, the junction sequence differs from germline, possibly due to a read error. The V and J genes are TRBV24-1 and TRBJ1-4; no clear D gene. Germline V lookup: CDR1 KGHDR, CDR2 SFDVKD. This CDR3 has 11 residues. Written as DNA, the CDR3 is TGTGCCGCCAGTGATTTGATGGGCCTGTTTTTT. Protein sequence: CAASDLMGLFF.

This sequence joins TRBV27 and TRBJ2-5; D tentatively reads TRBD1 or TRBD2 (6 bases each). Per the germline V gene, CDR1 is MNHEY and CDR2 is SMNVEV (reference sequence). Trimming took 3 bases from V and 1 from J, leaving 27 bases between them. The CDR3 length is 20 residues. The CDR3 reads CASSFGRSGDFPRTQETQYF. The CDR3 DNA reads as TGTGCCAGCAGTTTTGGAAGGTCAGGGGACTTTCCCCGGACCCAAGAGACCCAGTACTTC.

Many counts were recorded for this clonotype. The DNA for the CDR3 is TGTGCCAGTAGTACCGCGGGACTAGCTTACGAGCAGTACTTC. Its protein product is CASSTAGLAYEQYF. J is TRBJ2-7 and V is TRBV19, with 9 bases aligning to TRBD2. The CDR3 contains 14 residues. V dropped 4 bases and J dropped 4; count of bases not matched to a gene: 5. Germline-derived CDR1 and CDR2 are LNHDA and SQIVND (reference sequence).

The sample holds many counts of this clonotype. J is TRBJ2-3 and V is TRBV13, with 9 bases matching TRBD2. Germline V gene lookup returns CDR1 PRHDT and CDR2 FYEKMQ (reference sequence). Trimming took 5 bases from V and 2 from J; bases not matched to a gene: 2. CDR3 size: 14 residues. The CDR3 spells CASSVAGDTDTQYF. DNA for the CDR3: TGTGCCAGCAGCGTAGCGGGAGACACAGATACGCAGTATTTT.

This clonotype was recorded at least ten times. The chain uses TRBV30 and TRBJ2-7; 8 bases line up with TRBD1. V lost 0 bases to trimming and J lost 5 bases; unmatched junction nucleotides: 9. CDR3 length: 15 residues. The germline V gene encodes CDR1 GTSNPN and CDR2 SVGIG (reference sequence). DNA of the CDR3: TGTGCCTGGAGTGTACAGGCAGGGGGCAGGGACGAGCAGTACTTC. Its protein is CAWSVQAGGRDEQYF.

This clonotype was observed at least ten times. The genes are TRBV29-1 and TRBJ2-2; D call uncertain. In germline, CDR1 is SQVTM, CDR2 ANQGSEA. Deletions cut 4 bases from V and 2 bases from J, with 8 bases between. The CDR3 consists of 13 residues. The CDR3 reads CSVAESNTGELFF. CDR3 sequence (DNA): TGCAGCGTTGCTGAGTCCAACACCGGGGAGCTGTTTTTT.

V and J are TRBV27 and TRBJ2-1; no definite D call. The V end was cut by 5 bases, the J end by 6 bases, with 11 bases between. The CDR3 totals 13 residues. Germline V gene data show CDR1 as MNHEY and CDR2 as SMNVEV (reference sequence). DNA of the CDR3: TGTGCCAGCAGTATCCACCATACCAATGAGCAGTTCTTC. Translated, it gives CASSIHHTNEQFF.

This clonotype was found many times. The chain employs TRBV10-2 and TRBJ1-1; possibly TRBD1 for D (5 bases). The CDR3 totals 12 residues. Germline lookup yields CDR1 WSHSY and CDR2 SAAADI. V was clipped by 7 bases and J by 9 bases, with 15 bases between them. CDR3 protein: CASTMGQGQAFF. Here the CDR3 DNA reads TGCGCCAGCACCATGGGGCAGGGCCAAGCTTTCTTT.